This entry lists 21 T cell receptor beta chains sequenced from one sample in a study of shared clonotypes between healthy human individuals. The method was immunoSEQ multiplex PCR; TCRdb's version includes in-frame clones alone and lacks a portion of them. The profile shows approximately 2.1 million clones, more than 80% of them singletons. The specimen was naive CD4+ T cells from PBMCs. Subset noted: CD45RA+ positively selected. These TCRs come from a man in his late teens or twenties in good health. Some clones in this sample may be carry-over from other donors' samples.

CDR3 nucleotides: TGTGCCAGCAGCGCCGAGAGGGACACTGAAGCTTTCTTT. As protein: CASSAERDTEAFF. The chain uses TRBV2 and TRBJ1-1; D is undetermined. The length of the CDR3 is 13 residues. V lost 6 bases and J lost 3, with 11 bases in between. Germline loops: CDR1 SNHLY, CDR2 FYNNEI. The full variable domain, its missing parts supplied by reference TRBV2 and TRBJ1-1, is EPEVTQTPSHQVTQMGQEVILRCVPISNHLYFYWYRQILGQKVEFLVSFYNNEISEKSEIFDDQFSVERPDGSNFTLKIRSTKLEDSAMYFCASSAERDTEAFFGQGTRLTVV.

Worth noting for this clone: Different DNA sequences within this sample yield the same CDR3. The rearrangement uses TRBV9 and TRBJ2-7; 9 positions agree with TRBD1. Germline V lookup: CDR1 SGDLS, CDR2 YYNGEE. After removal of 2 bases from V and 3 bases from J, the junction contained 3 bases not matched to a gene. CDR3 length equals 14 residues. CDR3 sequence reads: CASSVGQGNYEQYF. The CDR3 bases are TGTGCCAGCAGCGTCGGACAGGGGAACTACGAGCAGTACTTC.

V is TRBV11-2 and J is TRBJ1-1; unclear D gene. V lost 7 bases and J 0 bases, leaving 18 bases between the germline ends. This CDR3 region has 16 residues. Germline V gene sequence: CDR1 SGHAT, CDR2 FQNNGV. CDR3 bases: TGTGCCAGCACCTCTTTTTCCGCAGGAATGAACACTGAAGCTTTCTTT. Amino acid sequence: CASTSFSAGMNTEAFF.

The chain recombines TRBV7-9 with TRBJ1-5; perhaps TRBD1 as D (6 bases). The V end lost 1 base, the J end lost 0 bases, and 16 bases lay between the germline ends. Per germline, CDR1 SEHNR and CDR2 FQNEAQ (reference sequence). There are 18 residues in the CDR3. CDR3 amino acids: CASSLGVSGQYSNQPQHF. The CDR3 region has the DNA TGTGCCAGCAGCTTAGGTGTTTCAGGACAGTATAGCAATCAGCCCCAGCATTTT. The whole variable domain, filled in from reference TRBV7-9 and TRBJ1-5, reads DTGVSQNPRHKITKRGQNVTFRCDPISEHNRLYWYRQTLGQGPEFLTYFQNEAQLEKSRLLSDRFSAERPKGSFSTLEIQRTEQGDSAMYLCASSLGVSGQYSNQPQHFGDGTRLSIL.

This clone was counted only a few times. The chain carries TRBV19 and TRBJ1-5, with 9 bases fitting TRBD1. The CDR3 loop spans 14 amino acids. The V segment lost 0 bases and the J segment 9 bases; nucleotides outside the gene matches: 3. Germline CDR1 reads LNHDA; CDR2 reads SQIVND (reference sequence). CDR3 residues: CASSIEGQGVPQHF. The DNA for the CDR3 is TGTGCCAGTAGTATAGAGGGACAGGGTGTGCCCCAGCATTTT.

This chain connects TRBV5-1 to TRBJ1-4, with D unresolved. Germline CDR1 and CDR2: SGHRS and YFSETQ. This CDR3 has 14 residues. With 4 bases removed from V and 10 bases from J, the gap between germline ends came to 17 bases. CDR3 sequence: CASSTTSRTGKLFF. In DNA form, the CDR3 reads TGCGCCAGCAGCACCACTTCTCGTACTGGAAAACTGTTTTTT.

CDR3 in DNA: TGTGCCAGCAGCCTCGGTTGGGGGGGTACCAACAATGAGCAGTTCTTC. Encoded protein: CASSLGWGGTNNEQFF. V and J are TRBV27 and TRBJ2-1; TRBD2 aligns across 7 bases. Germline V lookup: CDR1 MNHEY, CDR2 SMNVEV (reference sequence). The V segment lost 6 bases and the J segment 5 bases; nucleotides outside the gene matches: 13. There are 16 residues in the CDR3.

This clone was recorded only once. The CDR3 here is CATTPLSSYNEQFF. The CDR3 coding sequence is TGTGCCACCACCCCATTGAGCTCCTACAATGAGCAGTTCTTC. This chain uses TRBV27 with TRBJ2-1; D call uncertain. V lost 10 bases, J lost 0 bases, and 13 bases lay in between. The germline V gene encodes CDR1 MNHEY and CDR2 SMNVEV (reference sequence). The CDR3 spans 14 residues.

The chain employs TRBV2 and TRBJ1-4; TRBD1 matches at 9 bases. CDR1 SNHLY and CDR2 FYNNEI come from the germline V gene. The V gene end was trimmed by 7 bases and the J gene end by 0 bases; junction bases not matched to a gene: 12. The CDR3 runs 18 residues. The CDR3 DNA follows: TGTGCCAGCACCCAATCGGACAGGGGACGTGCAACTAATGAAAAACTGTTTTTT. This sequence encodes CASTQSDRGRATNEKLFF.

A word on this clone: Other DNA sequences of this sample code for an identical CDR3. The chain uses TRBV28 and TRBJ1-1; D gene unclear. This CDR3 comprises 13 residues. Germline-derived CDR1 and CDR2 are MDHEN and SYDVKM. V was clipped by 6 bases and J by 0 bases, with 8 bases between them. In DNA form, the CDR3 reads TGTGCCAGCAGCACTACGGTGAACACTGAAGCTTTCTTT. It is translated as CASSTTVNTEAFF.

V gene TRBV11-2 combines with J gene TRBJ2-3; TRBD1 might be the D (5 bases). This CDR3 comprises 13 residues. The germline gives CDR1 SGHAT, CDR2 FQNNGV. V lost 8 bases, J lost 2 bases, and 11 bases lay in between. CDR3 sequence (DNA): TGTGCCAGCGGAGCAGGGCACACAGATACGCAGTATTTT. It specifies CASGAGHTDTQYF. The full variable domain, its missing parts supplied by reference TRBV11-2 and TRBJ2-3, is EAGVAQSPRYKIIEKRQSVAFWCNPISGHATLYWYQQILGQGPKLLIQFQNNGVVDDSQLPKDRFSAERLKGVDSTLKIQPAKLEDSAVYLCASGAGHTDTQYFGPGTRLTVL.

This chain's CDR3 is CASETRQPAYEQYF. In DNA form, the CDR3 reads TGTGCCAGCGAAACCCGACAGCCAGCCTACGAGCAGTACTTC. J is TRBJ2-7 and V is TRBV27; D possibly corresponds to TRBD1 (5 bases). V was shortened by 8 bases and J by 2 bases, with 16 bases between the two germline ends. Germline V gene lookup returns CDR1 MNHEY and CDR2 SMNVEV (reference sequence). This CDR3 is built from 14 residues.

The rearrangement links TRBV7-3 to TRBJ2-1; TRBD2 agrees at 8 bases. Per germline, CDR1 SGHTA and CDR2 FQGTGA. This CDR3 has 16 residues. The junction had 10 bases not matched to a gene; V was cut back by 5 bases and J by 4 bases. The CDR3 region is CASSLRAGAGYNEQFF. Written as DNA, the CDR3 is TGTGCCAGCAGCCTACGAGCGGGAGCGGGGTACAATGAGCAGTTCTTC.

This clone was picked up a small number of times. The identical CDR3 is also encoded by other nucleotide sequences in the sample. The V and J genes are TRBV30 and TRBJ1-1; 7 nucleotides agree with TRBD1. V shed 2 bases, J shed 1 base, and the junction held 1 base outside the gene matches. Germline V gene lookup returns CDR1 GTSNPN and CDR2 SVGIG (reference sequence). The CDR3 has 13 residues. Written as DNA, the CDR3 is TGTGCCTGGAGTAGGGACAGGAACACTGAAGCTTTCTTT. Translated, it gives CAWSRDRNTEAFF. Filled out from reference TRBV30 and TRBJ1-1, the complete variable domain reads SQTIHQWPATLVQPVGSPLSLECTVEGTSNPNLYWYRQAAGRGLQLLFYSVGIGQISSEVPQNLSASRPQDRQFILSSKKLLLSDSGFYLCAWSRDRNTEAFFGQGTRLTVV.

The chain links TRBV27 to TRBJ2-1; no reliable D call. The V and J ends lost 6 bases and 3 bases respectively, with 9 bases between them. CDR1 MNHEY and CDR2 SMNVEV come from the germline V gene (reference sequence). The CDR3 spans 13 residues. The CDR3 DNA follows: TGTGCCAGCAGCCCCGACCGCTACAATGAGCAGTTCTTC. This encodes CASSPDRYNEQFF.

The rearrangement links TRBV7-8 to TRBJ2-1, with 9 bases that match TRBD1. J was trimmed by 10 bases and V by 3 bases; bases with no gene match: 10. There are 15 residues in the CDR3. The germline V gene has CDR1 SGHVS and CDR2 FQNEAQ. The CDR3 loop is CASSLTRDRAREQFF. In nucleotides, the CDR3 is TGTGCCAGCAGCTTGACCCGGGACAGGGCAAGGGAGCAGTTCTTC.

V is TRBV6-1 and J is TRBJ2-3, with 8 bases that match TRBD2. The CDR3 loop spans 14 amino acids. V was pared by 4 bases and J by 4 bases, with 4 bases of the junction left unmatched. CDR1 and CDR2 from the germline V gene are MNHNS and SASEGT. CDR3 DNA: TGTGCCAGCAGTGCACGGGAGGGGCCAGATACGCAGTATTTT. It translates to CASSAREGPDTQYF.

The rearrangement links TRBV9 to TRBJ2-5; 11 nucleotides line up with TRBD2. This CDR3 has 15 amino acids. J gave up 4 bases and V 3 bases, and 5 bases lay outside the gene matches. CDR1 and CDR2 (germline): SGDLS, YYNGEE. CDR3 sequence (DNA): TGTGCCAGCAGCGCCTCTAGCGGGAGGACAGAGACCCAGTACTTC. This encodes CASSASSGRTETQYF.

The CDR3 nucleotides read TGTGCCAGCAGCTTTTGGGGGGGGCTTGTCACAGATACGCAGTATTTT. It encodes CASSFWGGLVTDTQYF. The chain couples TRBV5-8 to TRBJ2-3; a possible D gene is TRBD2 (7 bases). Germline V gene sequence: CDR1 SGHTS, CDR2 YDEGEE. The CDR3 consists of 16 residues. V lost 2 bases to trimming and J lost 2 bases, with 15 bases between them.

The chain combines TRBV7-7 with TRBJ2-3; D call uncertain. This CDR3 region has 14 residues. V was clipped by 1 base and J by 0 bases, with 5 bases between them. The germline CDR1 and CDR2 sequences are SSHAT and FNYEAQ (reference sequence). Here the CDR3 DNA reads TGTGCCAGCAGCTTAGGACTCAGCACAGATACGCAGTATTTT. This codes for CASSLGLSTDTQYF.

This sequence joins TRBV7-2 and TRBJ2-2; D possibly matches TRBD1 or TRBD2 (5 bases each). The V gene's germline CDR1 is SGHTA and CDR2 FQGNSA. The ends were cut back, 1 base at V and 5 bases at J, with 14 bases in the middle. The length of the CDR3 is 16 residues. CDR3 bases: TGTGCCAGCAGCTTAGGGGGGACCGTGGGGACCGGGGAGCTGTTTTTT. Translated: CASSLGGTVGTGELFF.